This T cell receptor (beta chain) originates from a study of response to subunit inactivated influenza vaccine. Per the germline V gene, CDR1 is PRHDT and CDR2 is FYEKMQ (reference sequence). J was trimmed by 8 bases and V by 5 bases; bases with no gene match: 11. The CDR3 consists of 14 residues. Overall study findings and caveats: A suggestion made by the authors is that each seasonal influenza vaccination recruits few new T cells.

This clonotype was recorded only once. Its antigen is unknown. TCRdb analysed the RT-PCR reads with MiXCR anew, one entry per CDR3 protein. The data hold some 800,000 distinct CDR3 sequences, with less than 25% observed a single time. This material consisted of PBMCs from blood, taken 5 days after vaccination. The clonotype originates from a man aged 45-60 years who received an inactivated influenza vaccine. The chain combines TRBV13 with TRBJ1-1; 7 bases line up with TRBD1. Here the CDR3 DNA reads TGTGCCAGCAGCCCAGGGACAGAGAGAAACGAAGCTTTCTTT. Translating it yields CASSPGTERNEAFF.